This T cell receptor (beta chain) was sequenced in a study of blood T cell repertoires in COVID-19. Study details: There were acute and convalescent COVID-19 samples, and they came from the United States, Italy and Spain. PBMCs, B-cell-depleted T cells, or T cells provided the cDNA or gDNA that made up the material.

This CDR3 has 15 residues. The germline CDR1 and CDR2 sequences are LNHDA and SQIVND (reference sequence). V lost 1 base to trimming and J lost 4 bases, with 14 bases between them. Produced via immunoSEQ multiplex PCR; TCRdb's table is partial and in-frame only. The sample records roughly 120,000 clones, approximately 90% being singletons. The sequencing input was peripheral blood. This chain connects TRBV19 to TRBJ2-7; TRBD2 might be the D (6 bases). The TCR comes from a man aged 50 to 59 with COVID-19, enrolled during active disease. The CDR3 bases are TGTGCCAGTAGTATAGGGACTGGCGGGGATTACGAGCAGTACTTC. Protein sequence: CASSIGTGGDYEQYF.